These 9 T cell receptor beta chains were sequenced from one sample in a study of T cells after posttransplantation cyclophosphamide. Assay: immunoSEQ multiplex PCR; the TCRdb copy retains only in-frame clones and omits some. Altogether around 4,200 clones are present, roughly 96% being singletons, with the ten largest covering around 0.58%. The sequenced sample consisted of naive CD4+ T cells sorted from PBMCs. These receptors were collected from a man over 45.

The chain employs TRBV9 and TRBJ1-4, with D possibly matching TRBD1 (5 bases). The CDR3 consists of 16 residues. Trimming took off 4 bases at V and 7 bases at J, with 20 bases between the two ends. CDR1 is SGDLS, CDR2 YYNGEE, per germline. The CDR3 region is CASSTRPGTGGEKLFF. CDR3 in DNA: TGTGCCAGCAGCACTCGACCCGGCACAGGTGGTGAAAAACTGTTTTTT.

This chain joins TRBV9 and TRBJ1-2, with D possibly TRBD1 on 5 matching bases. The CDR3 spans 15 residues. V shed 0 bases and J shed 8 bases, with 17 bases lying between them. Germline-derived CDR1 and CDR2 are SGDLS and YYNGEE. The CDR3 nucleotides read TGTGCCAGCAGCGTAGGGGGCGCAGTGGTAGGGGGCTACACCTTC. Encoded protein: CASSVGGAVVGGYTF.

The chain is built from TRBV18 and TRBJ1-5; tentatively, D is TRBD1 (5 bases). Trimming took 3 bases from V and 4 from J, leaving 19 bases between them. Germline values: CDR1 KGHSH, CDR2 LQKENI. The CDR3 has 17 residues. The CDR3 region is CASSPGLVTSENQPQHF. CDR3 nucleotides: TGTGCCAGCTCACCGGGACTGGTTACTTCCGAAAATCAGCCCCAGCATTTT.

This chain connects TRBV23-1 to TRBJ2-5; no reliable D call. TRBV23-1 is recorded as an ORF, its role being uncertain. The CDR3 consists of 15 residues. Trimming shortened V by 0 bases and J by 3 bases, and 11 bases separated the two germline ends. The CDR3 coding sequence is TGCGCCAGCAGTCAATCAGCGTCTAGGAAAGAGACCCAGTACTTC. Protein sequence: CASSQSASRKETQYF.

The V and J genes are TRBV7-9 and TRBJ2-2, with D possibly matching TRBD1 (6 bases). Germline V gene data show CDR1 as SEHNR and CDR2 as FQNEAQ (reference sequence). Trimming removed 7 bases from V and 6 bases from J, with 9 bases in between. The CDR3 contains 12 residues. The CDR3 nucleotides are TGTGCCAGCAACAGGGACGCCGGGGAGCTGTTTTTT. Translated: CASNRDAGELFF. Full variable domain (outside the CDR3, taken from reference TRBV7-9 and TRBJ2-2): DTGVSQNPRHKITKRGQNVTFRCDPISEHNRLYWYRQTLGQGPEFLTYFQNEAQLEKSRLLSDRFSAERPKGSFSTLEIQRTEQGDSAMYLCASNRDAGELFFGEGSRLTVL.

This clone was counted between two and nine times. V usage is TRBV18 and J usage is TRBJ1-5; 7 bases line up with TRBD1. Germline trimming cut 6 bases from V and 7 bases from J; bases unmatched to any gene: 6. CDR3 length: 13 amino acids. From germline, CDR1 is KGHSH and CDR2 LQKENI. In DNA, the CDR3 is TGTGCCAGCTCCAACAGGGGTGAGCAGCCCCAGCATTTT. Its translation is CASSNRGEQPQHF.

This rearrangement joins TRBV5-1 to TRBJ2-2; 13 bases match TRBD2. The germline V gene has CDR1 SGHRS and CDR2 YFSETQ. The V segment lost 4 bases and the J segment 6 bases; nucleotides outside the gene matches: 3. The CDR3 covers 15 residues. Here the CDR3 reads CASSLGLAGAGELFF. The CDR3 nucleotides read TGCGCCAGCAGCCTAGGACTAGCGGGGGCCGGGGAGCTGTTTTTT.

The CDR3 loop reads CASRRTSGGAGGAGELFF. CDR3 in DNA: TGTGCCAGCAGGCGGACTAGCGGGGGGGCTGGTGGCGCCGGGGAGCTGTTTTTT. The V call is TRBV2, the J call TRBJ2-2; 15 nucleotides match TRBD2. The germline CDR1 and CDR2 sequences are SNHLY and FYNNEI. The CDR3 sequence is 18 residues long. Trimming removed 6 bases from V and 6 bases from J; junction bases left unmatched: 11.

The rearrangement joins TRBV6-5 to TRBJ2-1; 12 bases fit TRBD2. There are 13 residues in the CDR3. The junction had 5 bases not matched to a gene; V was cut back by 7 bases and J by 10 bases. Germline lookup yields CDR1 MNHEY and CDR2 SVGAGI. CDR3 nucleotides: TGTGCCAGCAAACCACTAGCGGGGGGAGAGCAGTTCTTC. This gives the protein CASKPLAGGEQFF.